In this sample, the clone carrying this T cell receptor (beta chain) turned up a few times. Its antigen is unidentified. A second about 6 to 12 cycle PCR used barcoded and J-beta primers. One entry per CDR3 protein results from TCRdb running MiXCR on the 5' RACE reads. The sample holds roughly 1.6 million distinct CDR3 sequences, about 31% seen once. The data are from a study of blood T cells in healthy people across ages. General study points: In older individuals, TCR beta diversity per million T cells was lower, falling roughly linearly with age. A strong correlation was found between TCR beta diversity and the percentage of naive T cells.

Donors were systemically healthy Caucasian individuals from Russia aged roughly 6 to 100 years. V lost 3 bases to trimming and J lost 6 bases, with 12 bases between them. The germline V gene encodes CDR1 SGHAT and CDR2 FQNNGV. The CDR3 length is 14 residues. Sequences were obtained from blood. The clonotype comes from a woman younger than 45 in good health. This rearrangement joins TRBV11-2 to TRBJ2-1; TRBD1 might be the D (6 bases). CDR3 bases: TGTGCCAGCAGCTTGAGGGGACAAATCAATGAGCAGTTCTTC. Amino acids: CASSLRGQINEQFF. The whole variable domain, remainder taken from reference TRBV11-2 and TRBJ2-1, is EAGVAQSPRYKIIEKRQSVAFWCNPISGHATLYWYQQILGQGPKLLIQFQNNGVVDDSQLPKDRFSAERLKGVDSTLKIQPAKLEDSAVYLCASSLRGQINEQFFGPGTRLTVL.